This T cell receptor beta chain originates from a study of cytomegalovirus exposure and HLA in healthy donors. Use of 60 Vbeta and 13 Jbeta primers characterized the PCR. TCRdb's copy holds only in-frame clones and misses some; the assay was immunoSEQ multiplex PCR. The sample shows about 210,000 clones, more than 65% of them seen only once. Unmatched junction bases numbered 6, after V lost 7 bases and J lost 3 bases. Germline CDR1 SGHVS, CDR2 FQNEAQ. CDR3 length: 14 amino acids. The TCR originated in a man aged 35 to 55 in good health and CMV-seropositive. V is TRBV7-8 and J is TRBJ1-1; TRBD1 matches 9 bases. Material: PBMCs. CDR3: CASTTGGWYTEAFF. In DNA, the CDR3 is TGTGCCAGCACAACAGGGGGCTGGTACACTGAAGCTTTCTTT.